A selection of T cell receptor beta chains follows, all from one sample in a study of T cell responses to AZD1222 COVID-19 vaccine. This table comes from immunoSEQ multiplex PCR, and its TCRdb copy is limited to in-frame clones, with some not included. The sample lists about 200,000 clones; roughly 92% were seen once. The input for sequencing was peripheral blood, taken 28 days after the second dose of the MenACWY control vaccine. The receptors originated from an adult who received the MenACWY meningococcal vaccine as a control. Both conserved end residues are part of each CDR3. A D gene is named only where the DNA matches it firmly. Clone size appears in some rows only: once, few, many, or a class for an expanded clone.

TRBV7-9	TRBD1	TRBJ1-5	NA	CASSLGGQGRQPQHF	TGTGCCAGCAGCTTAGGGGGACAGGGGCGGCAGCCCCAGCATTTT
TRBV6-5	NA	TRBJ2-3	NA	CASSYTGWRDTQYF	TGTGCCAGCAGTTACACAGGGTGGAGAGATACGCAGTATTTT
TRBV9	NA	TRBJ2-1	NA	CASSASSSVGEQFF	TGTGCCAGCAGCGCCTCTTCTAGCGTCGGTGAGCAGTTCTTC
TRBV19	TRBD1	TRBJ1-2	NA	CASSIQLVTGSNYGYTF	TGTGCCAGTAGTATCCAACTTGTGACAGGGTCTAACTATGGCTACACCTTC
TRBV7-3	NA	TRBJ1-6	NA	CASSLTGELWSPLHF	TGTGCCAGCAGCTTAACGGGGGAATTATGGTCACCCCTCCACTTT
TRBV3-1/TRBV3-2	NA	TRBJ1-6	NA	CASSHPGGPLHF	TGTGCCAGCAGCCACCCCGGGGGGCCCCTCCACTTT
TRBV19	TRBD1	TRBJ1-2	NA	CASSDRGQGYTF	TGTGCCAGTAGCGACAGGGGGCAAGGCTACACCTTC
TRBV5-6	NA	TRBJ1-4	NA	CASSLIRRVGGATNEKLFF	TGTGCCAGCAGCTTGATTCGCCGGGTAGGGGGAGCAACTAATGAAAAACTGTTTTTT
TRBV9	NA	TRBJ2-1	NA	CASSFQGGWNEQFF	TGTGCCAGCAGCTTCCAGGGAGGTTGGAATGAGCAGTTCTTC
TRBV5-1	TRBD2	TRBJ2-5	NA	CASSRRLAGGSGTQYF	TGCGCCAGCAGCCGCCGACTAGCGGGGGGGTCCGGGACCCAGTACTTC
TRBV10-3	NA	TRBJ2-2	NA	CAISDRATGELFF	TGTGCCATCAGTGACAGGGCCACCGGGGAGCTGTTTTTT
TRBV18	TRBD1	TRBJ2-5	few	CASSLPDRGQGTQYF	TGTGCCAGCTCACTTCCGGACAGGGGGCAGGGGACCCAGTACTTC
TRBV7-3	TRBD1	TRBJ2-3	NA	CASSLSGTGRDTQYF	TGTGCCAGCAGCTTATCCGGGACAGGGAGGGATACGCAGTATTTT
TRBV19	TRBD1	TRBJ1-1	NA	CASIPGQGIGEAFF	TGTGCCAGTATTCCGGGACAGGGGATCGGTGAAGCTTTCTTT
TRBV7-3	NA	TRBJ2-3	NA	CASSLMSRTSTDTQYF	TGTGCCAGCAGCTTAATGTCTAGAACTAGCACAGATACGCAGTATTTT
TRBV6-6	NA	TRBJ1-5	NA	CASRETGRNQPQHF	TGTGCCAGCAGGGAAACAGGGCGCAATCAGCCCCAGCATTTT
TRBV20-1	NA	TRBJ1-1	NA	CSASRGGAGNTEAFF	TGCAGTGCTAGTCGGGGGGGCGCGGGGAACACTGAAGCTTTCTTT
TRBV24-1	TRBD1	TRBJ1-5	NA	CATSSGQGTLQPQHF	TGTGCCACCAGCTCCGGACAGGGCACATTGCAGCCCCAGCATTTT
TRBV5-5	NA	TRBJ1-2	NA	CASSPSPENYGYTF	TGTGCCAGCAGCCCGAGTCCGGAAAACTATGGCTACACCTTC
TRBV6-5	NA	TRBJ1-2	NA	CASSPPQGSGYTF	TGTGCCAGCAGCCCACCCCAGGGTTCGGGCTACACCTTC
TRBV21-1	NA	TRBJ1-5	NA	CASTSSGPQHF	TGTGCCAGCACTTCCTCCGGGCCCCAGCATTTT
TRBV5-4	TRBD1	TRBJ1-1	NA	CASSEDRGDTEAFF	TGTGCCAGCAGCGAGGACAGGGGAGACACTGAAGCTTTCTTT
TRBV6-5	TRBD1	TRBJ2-1	once	CASSYMTGLYNEQFF	TGTGCCAGCAGTTACATGACAGGGCTCTACAATGAGCAGTTCTTC
TRBV7-2	NA	TRBJ2-1	NA	CASSSPPGPGRNEQFF	TGTGCCAGCAGCTCACCTCCGGGACCCGGCCGGAATGAGCAGTTCTTC
TRBV5-5	TRBD2	TRBJ2-3	NA	CASSLVSGMGADTQYF	TGTGCCAGCAGCTTGGTCAGCGGGATGGGAGCAGATACGCAGTATTTT
TRBV27	TRBD1	TRBJ1-2	NA	CVSSFTRGRGYGYTF	TGTGTCAGCAGTTTCACGAGGGGGCGCGGGTATGGCTACACCTTC
TRBV24-1	NA	TRBJ2-3	NA	CATSDLQHTQYF	TGTGCCACCAGTGATTTACAACATACGCAGTATTTT
TRBV7-8	TRBD2	TRBJ2-3	NA	CASSSGLAGGPGGSTDTQYF	TGTGCCAGCAGCTCCGGACTAGCGGGAGGGCCGGGGGGAAGCACAGATACGCAGTATTTT
TRBV20-1	NA	TRBJ1-1	NA	CSAQGMEAFF	TGCAGTGCGCAGGGTATGGAAGCTTTCTTT
TRBV2	NA	TRBJ1-2	NA	CASSEGNQGPSYGYTF	TGTGCCAGCAGTGAAGGTAATCAGGGCCCAAGCTATGGCTACACCTTC
TRBV30	TRBD1	TRBJ2-7	NA	CAWSRGQDEQYF	TGTGCCTGGAGTAGGGGGCAGGACGAGCAGTACTTC
TRBV12-5	NA	TRBJ2-7	NA	CASGSTGYEQYF	TGTGCTAGTGGTTCCACGGGTTACGAGCAGTACTTC
TRBV2	TRBD1	TRBJ2-2	NA	CASSGGQGNTGELFF	TGTGCCAGCAGTGGGGGACAGGGTAACACCGGGGAGCTGTTTTTT
TRBV9	TRBD2	TRBJ2-1	NA	CASSVWGLAGMNEQFF	TGTGCCAGCAGCGTATGGGGACTAGCGGGAATGAATGAGCAGTTCTTC
TRBV27	NA	TRBJ2-7	few	CASSLGRAFVNEQYF	TGTGCCAGCAGTTTAGGGCGAGCATTCGTGAACGAGCAGTACTTC
TRBV3-1/TRBV3-2	NA	TRBJ1-5	NA	CASSQDISGGQPQHF	TGTGCCAGCAGCCAAGATATTTCTGGGGGTCAGCCCCAGCATTTT
TRBV29-1	NA	TRBJ1-3	NA	CSVEGGNTIYF	TGCAGCGTTGAAGGGGGAAACACCATATATTTT
TRBV21-1	NA	TRBJ2-3	once	CASNQGLLDTQYF	TGTGCCAGCAACCAGGGGCTACTAGATACGCAGTATTTT
TRBV7-2	NA	TRBJ2-1	NA	CASSLGRINNEQFF	TGTGCCAGCAGCTTAGGACGGATAAACAATGAGCAGTTCTTC
TRBV5-1	NA	TRBJ2-7	NA	CASSLAGTTLYEQYF	TGCGCCAGCAGCTTGGCCGGGACAACGCTCTACGAGCAGTACTTC
TRBV10-3	TRBD2	TRBJ2-7	NA	CATGTSGNYEQYF	TGTGCCACCGGAACTAGCGGAAACTACGAGCAGTACTTC